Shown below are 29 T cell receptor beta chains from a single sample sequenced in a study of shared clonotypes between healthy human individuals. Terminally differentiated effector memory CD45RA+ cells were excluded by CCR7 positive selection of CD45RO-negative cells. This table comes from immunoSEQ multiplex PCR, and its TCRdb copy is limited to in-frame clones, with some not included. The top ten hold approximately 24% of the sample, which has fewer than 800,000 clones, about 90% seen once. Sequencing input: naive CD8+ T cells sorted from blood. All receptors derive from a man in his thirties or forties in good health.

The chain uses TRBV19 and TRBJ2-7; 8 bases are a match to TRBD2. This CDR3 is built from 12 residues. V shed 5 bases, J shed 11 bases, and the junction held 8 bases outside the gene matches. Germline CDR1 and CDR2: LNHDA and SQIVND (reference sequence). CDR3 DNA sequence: TGTGCCAGTAGTCCCGGACTAGCCGAAAAGTACTTC. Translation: CASSPGLAEKYF.

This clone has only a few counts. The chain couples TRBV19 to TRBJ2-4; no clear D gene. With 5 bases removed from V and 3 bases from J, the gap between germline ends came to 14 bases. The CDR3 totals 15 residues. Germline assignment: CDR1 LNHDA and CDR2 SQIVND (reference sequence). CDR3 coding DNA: TGTGCCAGTAGTGCCCCCTCCTGGGACAAAAACATTCAGTACTTC. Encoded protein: CASSAPSWDKNIQYF.

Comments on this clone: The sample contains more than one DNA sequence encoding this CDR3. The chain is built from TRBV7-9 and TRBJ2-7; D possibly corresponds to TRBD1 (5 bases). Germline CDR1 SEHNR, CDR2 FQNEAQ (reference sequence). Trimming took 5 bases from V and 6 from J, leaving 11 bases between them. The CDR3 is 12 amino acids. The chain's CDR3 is CASSPGISEQYF. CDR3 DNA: TGTGCCAGCAGCCCAGGGATCAGCGAGCAGTACTTC.

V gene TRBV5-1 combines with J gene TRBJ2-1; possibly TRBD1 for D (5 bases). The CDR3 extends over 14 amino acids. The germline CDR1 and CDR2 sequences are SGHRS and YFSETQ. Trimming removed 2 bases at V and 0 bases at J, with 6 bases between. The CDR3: CASSLQDSYNEQFF. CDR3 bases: TGCGCCAGCAGCTTACAGGACTCCTACAATGAGCAGTTCTTC.

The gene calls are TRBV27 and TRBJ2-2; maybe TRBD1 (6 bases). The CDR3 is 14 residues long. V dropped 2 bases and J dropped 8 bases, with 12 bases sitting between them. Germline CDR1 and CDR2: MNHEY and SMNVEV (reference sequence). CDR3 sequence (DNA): TGTGCCAGCAGTTTAGGACACAGGGTAGGGGAGCTGTTTTTT. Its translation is CASSLGHRVGELFF.

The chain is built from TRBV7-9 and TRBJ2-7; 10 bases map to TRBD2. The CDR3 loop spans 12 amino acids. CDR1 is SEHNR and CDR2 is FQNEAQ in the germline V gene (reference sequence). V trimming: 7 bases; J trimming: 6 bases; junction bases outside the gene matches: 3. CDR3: CASTSGRAEQYF. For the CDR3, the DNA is TGTGCCAGCACTAGCGGGAGAGCCGAGCAGTACTTC.

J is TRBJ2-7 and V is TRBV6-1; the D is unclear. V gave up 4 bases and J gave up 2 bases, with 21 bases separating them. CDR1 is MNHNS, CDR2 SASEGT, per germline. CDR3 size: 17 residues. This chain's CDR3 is CASSGPGLFGLPYEQYF. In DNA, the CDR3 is TGTGCCAGCAGTGGCCCCGGGCTTTTTGGCCTACCCTACGAGCAGTACTTC.

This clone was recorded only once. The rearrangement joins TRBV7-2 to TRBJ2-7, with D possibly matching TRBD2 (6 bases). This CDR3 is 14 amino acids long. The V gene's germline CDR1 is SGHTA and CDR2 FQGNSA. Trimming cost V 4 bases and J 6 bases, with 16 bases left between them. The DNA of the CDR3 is TGTGCCAGCAGCTGGGCCCCGGACGGGAGCGAGCAGTACTTC. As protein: CASSWAPDGSEQYF.

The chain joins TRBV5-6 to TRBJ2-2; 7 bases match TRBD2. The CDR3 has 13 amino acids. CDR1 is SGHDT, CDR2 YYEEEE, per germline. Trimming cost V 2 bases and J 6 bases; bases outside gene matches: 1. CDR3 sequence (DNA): TGTGCCAGCAGCTTTACTAGCGCCGGGGAGCTGTTTTTT. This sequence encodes CASSFTSAGELFF.

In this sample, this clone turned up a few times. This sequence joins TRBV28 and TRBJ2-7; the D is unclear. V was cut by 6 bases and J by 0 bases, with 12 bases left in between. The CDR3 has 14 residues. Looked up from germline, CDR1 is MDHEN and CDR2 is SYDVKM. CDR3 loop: CASSSARSSYEQYF. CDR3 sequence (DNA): TGTGCCAGCAGCTCGGCCAGGAGCTCCTACGAGCAGTACTTC.

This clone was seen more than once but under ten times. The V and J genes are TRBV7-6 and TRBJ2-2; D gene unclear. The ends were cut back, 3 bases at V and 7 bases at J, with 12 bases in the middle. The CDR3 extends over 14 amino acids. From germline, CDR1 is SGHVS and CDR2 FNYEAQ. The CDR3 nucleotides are TGTGCCAGCAGCTTGGGAAGGGCGGACGGGGAGCTGTTTTTT. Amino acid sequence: CASSLGRADGELFF.

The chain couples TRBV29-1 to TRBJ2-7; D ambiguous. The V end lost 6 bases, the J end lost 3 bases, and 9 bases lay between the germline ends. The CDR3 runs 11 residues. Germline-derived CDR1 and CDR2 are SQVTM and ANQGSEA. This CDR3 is CSVMRIYEQYF. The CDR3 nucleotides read TGCAGCGTAATGAGGATCTACGAGCAGTACTTC.

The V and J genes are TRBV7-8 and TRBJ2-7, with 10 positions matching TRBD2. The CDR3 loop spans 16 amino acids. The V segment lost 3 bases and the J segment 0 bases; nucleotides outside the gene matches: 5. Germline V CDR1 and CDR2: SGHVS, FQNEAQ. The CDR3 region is CASSLLGLAASYEQYF. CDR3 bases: TGTGCCAGCAGCTTGCTAGGACTAGCGGCCTCCTACGAGCAGTACTTC.

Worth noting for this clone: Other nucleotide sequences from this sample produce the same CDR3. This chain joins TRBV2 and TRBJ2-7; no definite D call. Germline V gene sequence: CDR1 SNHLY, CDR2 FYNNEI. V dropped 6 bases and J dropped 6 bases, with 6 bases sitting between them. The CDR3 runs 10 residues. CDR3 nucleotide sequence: TGTGCCAGCAGGGGTTCCGAGCAGTACTTC. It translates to CASRGSEQYF.

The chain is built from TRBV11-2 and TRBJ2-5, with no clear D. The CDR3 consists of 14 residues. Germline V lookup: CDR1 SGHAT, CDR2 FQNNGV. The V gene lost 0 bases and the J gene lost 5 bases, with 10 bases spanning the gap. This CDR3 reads CASSLDVFEETQYF. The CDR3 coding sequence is TGTGCCAGCAGCTTAGACGTTTTCGAGGAGACCCAGTACTTC. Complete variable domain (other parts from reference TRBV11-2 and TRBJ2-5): EAGVAQSPRYKIIEKRQSVAFWCNPISGHATLYWYQQILGQGPKLLIQFQNNGVVDDSQLPKDRFSAERLKGVDSTLKIQPAKLEDSAVYLCASSLDVFEETQYFGPGTRLLVL.

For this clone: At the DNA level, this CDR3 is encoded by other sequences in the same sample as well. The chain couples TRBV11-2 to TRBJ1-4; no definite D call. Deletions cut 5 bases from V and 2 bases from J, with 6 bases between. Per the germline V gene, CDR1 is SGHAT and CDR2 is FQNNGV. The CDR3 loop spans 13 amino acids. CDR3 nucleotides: TGTGCCAGCAGCCTCGAGACTAATGAAAAACTGTTTTTT. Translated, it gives CASSLETNEKLFF.

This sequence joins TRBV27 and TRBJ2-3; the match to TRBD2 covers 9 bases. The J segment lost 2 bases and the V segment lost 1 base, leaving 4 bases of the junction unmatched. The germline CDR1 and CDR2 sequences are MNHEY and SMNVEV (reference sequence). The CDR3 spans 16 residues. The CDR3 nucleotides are TGTGCCAGCAGTTTATTGGGCGGGAGGGTCACAGATACGCAGTATTTT. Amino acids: CASSLLGGRVTDTQYF.

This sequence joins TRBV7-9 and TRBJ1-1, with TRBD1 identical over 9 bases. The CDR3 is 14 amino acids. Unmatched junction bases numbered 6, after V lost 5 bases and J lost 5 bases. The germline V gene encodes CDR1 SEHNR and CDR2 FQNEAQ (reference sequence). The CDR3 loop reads CASSTGGAGTEAFF. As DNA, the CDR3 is TGTGCCAGCAGCACAGGGGGCGCTGGGACTGAAGCTTTCTTT.

CDR3 DNA: TGTGCCAGCAGCGCGCGGGGAAGCGGGGCTGGTCGCGATACGCAGTATTTT. The encoded protein is CASSARGSGAGRDTQYF. The genes are TRBV9 and TRBJ2-3; 7 bases match TRBD2. This CDR3 region has 17 residues. Trimming took 3 bases from V and 6 from J; bases not matched to a gene: 16. From germline, CDR1 is SGDLS and CDR2 YYNGEE.

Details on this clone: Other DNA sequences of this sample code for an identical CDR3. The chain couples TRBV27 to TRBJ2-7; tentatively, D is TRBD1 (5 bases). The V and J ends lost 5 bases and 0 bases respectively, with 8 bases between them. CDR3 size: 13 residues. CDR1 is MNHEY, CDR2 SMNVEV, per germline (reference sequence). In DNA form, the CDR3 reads TGTGCCAGCAGTCCCAGGGTCTCCTACGAGCAGTACTTC. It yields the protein CASSPRVSYEQYF.

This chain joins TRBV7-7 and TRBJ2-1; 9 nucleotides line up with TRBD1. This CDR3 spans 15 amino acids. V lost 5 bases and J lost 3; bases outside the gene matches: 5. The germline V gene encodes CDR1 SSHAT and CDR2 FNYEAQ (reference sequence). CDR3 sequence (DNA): TGTGCCAGCAGCCTAGGACAGGGGTTCTACAATGAGCAGTTCTTC. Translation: CASSLGQGFYNEQFF.

DNA of the CDR3: TGTGCCAGCAGCGCGCAGGGGGCCCACGAGCAGTACTTC. Its translation: CASSAQGAHEQYF. The chain has TRBV5-4 and TRBJ2-7; TRBD1 matches at 8 bases. Germline V gives CDR1 SGHNT, CDR2 YYREEE (reference sequence). V lost 4 bases to trimming and J lost 5 bases; unmatched junction nucleotides: 5. There are 13 residues in the CDR3.

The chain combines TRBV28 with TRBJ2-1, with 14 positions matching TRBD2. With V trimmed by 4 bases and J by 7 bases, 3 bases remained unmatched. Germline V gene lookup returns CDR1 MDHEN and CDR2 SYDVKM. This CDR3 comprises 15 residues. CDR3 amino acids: CASSSGLAGGNEQFF. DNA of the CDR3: TGTGCCAGCAGTTCCGGACTAGCGGGAGGTAATGAGCAGTTCTTC.

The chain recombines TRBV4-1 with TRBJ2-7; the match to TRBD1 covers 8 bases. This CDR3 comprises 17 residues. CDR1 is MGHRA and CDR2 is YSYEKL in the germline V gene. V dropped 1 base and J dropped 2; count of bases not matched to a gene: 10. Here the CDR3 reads CASSQGPPGTGTYEQYF. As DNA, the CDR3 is TGCGCCAGCAGCCAAGGACCACCCGGGACAGGAACCTACGAGCAGTACTTC.

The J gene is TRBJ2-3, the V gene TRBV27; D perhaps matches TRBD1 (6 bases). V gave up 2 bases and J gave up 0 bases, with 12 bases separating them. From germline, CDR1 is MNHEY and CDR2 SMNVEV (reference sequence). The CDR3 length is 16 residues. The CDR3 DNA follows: TGTGCCAGCAGTTTACCCGGACAGCGAAGCACAGATACGCAGTATTTT. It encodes CASSLPGQRSTDTQYF.

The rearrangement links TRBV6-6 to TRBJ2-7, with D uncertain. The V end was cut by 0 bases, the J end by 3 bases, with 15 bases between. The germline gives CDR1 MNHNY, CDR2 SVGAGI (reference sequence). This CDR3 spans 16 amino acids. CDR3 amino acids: CASSYSPKLGDYEQYF. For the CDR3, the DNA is TGTGCCAGCAGTTACTCTCCCAAATTGGGTGACTACGAGCAGTACTTC.

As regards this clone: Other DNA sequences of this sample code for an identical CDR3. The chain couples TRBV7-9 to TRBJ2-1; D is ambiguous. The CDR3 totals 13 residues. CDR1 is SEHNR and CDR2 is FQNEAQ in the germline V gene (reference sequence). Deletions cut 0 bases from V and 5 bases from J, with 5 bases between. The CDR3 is CASSLAGDNEQFF. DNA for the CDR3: TGTGCCAGCAGCTTAGCTGGCGACAATGAGCAGTTCTTC.

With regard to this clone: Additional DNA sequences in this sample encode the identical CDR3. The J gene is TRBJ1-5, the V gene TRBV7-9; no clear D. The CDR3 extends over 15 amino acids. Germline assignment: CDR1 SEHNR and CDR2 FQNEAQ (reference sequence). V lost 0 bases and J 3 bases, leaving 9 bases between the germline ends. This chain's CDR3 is CASSLAGSNNQPQHF. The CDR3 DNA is TGTGCCAGCAGCTTAGCGGGGTCTAACAATCAGCCCCAGCATTTT. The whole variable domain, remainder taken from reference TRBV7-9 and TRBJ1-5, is DTGVSQNPRHKITKRGQNVTFRCDPISEHNRLYWYRQTLGQGPEFLTYFQNEAQLEKSRLLSDRFSAERPKGSFSTLEIQRTEQGDSAMYLCASSLAGSNNQPQHFGDGTRLSIL.

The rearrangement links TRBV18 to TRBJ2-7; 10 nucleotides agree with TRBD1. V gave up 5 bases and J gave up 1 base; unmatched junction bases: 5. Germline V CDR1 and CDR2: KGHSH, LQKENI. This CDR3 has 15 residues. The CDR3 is CASSARDRGSYEQYF. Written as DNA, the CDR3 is TGTGCCAGCTCAGCGCGGGACAGGGGTTCCTACGAGCAGTACTTC.